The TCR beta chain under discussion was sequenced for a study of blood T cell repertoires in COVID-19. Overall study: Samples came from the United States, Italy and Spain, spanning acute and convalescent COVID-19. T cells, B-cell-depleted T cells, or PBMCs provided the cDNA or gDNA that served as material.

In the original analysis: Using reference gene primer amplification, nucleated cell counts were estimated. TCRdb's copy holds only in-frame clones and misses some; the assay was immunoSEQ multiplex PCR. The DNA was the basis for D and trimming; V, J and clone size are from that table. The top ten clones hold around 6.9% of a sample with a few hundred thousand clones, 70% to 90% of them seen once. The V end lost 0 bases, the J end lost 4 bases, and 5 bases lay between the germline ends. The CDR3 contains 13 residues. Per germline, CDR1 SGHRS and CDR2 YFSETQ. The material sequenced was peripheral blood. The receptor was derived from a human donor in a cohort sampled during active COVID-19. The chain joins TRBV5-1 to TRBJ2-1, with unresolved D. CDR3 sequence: CASSLDRYNEQFF. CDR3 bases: TGCGCCAGCAGCTTGGACAGATACAATGAGCAGTTCTTC.